The clone carrying this TCR beta chain was found once. V lost 3 bases, J lost 4 bases, and 15 bases lay in between. The CDR3 runs 15 residues. The V gene's germline CDR1 is LNHDA and CDR2 SQIVND (reference sequence). Clones were sequenced by immunoSEQ multiplex PCR, and TCRdb holds only the in-frame ones, with some missing. The sample holds 20,000 to 30,000 clones; approximately 80% are singletons and the top ten take 24%. This sample is part of a study of siplizumab effects on memory and regulatory T cells. The sample taken for sequencing was memory CD4+ T cells sorted from blood. The receptor's source is a human donor in good health. The chain recombines TRBV19 with TRBJ1-2, with D hard to call. Here the CDR3 reads CASSIPAGKTYGYTF. DNA of the CDR3: TGTGCCAGTAGTATCCCGGCAGGAAAAACCTATGGCTACACCTTC.